These 15 T cell receptor beta chains were all obtained from the same sample, sequenced in a study of blood T cells in healthy people across ages. The use of a sample-barcoded 5' primer and a J-beta primer mix characterized a second PCR of about 7 to 12 cycles. TCRdb used MiXCR to reprocess the 5' RACE reads, holding one entry per CDR3 protein. The sample includes about 650,000 distinct CDR3 sequences, about 30% seen only once; the top ten take approximately 15%. Sequenced: blood. These receptors were taken from a woman older than 75 in good health.

This clonotype was observed at least ten times. The CDR3 DNA reads TGTGCCAGCAGGGCCCAGGGGGCGGGGAAATATGGCTACACCTTC. Residues: CASRAQGAGKYGYTF. The rearrangement uses TRBV27 and TRBJ1-2, with 8 bases identical to TRBD1. This CDR3 is 15 amino acids long. V was clipped by 6 bases and J by 5 bases; unmatched bases: 11. Germline lookup yields CDR1 MNHEY and CDR2 SMNVEV (reference sequence).

This clonotype was seen ten or more times. This chain uses TRBV5-5 with TRBJ1-5, with TRBD1 as a possible D gene (5 bases). CDR3 size: 13 residues. Germline V gene data show CDR1 as SGHKS and CDR2 as YYEKEE (reference sequence). V lost 4 bases and J 5 bases, leaving 10 bases between the germline ends. The chain's CDR3 is CASSLRVDQPQHF. CDR3 bases: TGTGCCAGCAGCCTCAGGGTTGATCAGCCCCAGCATTTT. The variable domain in full, with the rest retrieved from reference TRBV5-5 and TRBJ1-5, is DAGVTQSPTHLIKTRGQQVTLRCSPISGHKSVSWYQQVLGQGPQFIFQYYEKEERGRGNFPDRFSARQFPNYSSELNVNALLLGDSALYLCASSLRVDQPQHFGDGTRLSIL.

The chain links TRBV2 to TRBJ1-2; D might be TRBD1 (5 bases). This CDR3 region has 16 residues. Looked up from germline, CDR1 is SNHLY and CDR2 is FYNNEI. The germline V and J ends were trimmed by 2 bases and 0 bases, with 13 bases remaining between them. The CDR3 DNA reads as TGTGCCAGCAGTGAAAGGGGACGGCCATCTAACTATGGCTACACCTTC. Its translation: CASSERGRPSNYGYTF. Looking up the rest from reference TRBV2 and TRBJ1-2 gives the full variable domain: EPEVTQTPSHQVTQMGQEVILRCVPISNHLYFYWYRQILGQKVEFLVSFYNNEISEKSEIFDDQFSVERPDGSNFTLKIRSTKLEDSAMYFCASSERGRPSNYGYTFGSGTRLTVV.

The chain recombines TRBV28 with TRBJ1-1, with D perhaps TRBD1 (5 bases). The CDR3 covers 15 residues. CDR1 MDHEN and CDR2 SYDVKM come from the germline V gene. V was pared by 8 bases and J by 5 bases, with 21 bases between. This CDR3 reads CASALSGTLGTEAFF. CDR3 DNA sequence: TGTGCCAGCGCATTAAGCGGGACCCTGGGAACTGAAGCTTTCTTT.

A few counts support this clonotype. The chain employs TRBV5-1 and TRBJ2-2, with unresolved D. Trimming cost V 0 bases and J 1 base, with 10 bases left between them. CDR3 size: 16 residues. The germline V gene encodes CDR1 SGHRS and CDR2 YFSETQ. The CDR3 nucleotides are TGCGCCAGCAGCTTGGATGGGCCAGTGAACACCGGGGAGCTGTTTTTT. It codes for CASSLDGPVNTGELFF.

The V call is TRBV4-2, the J call TRBJ1-1; D remains unclear. Germline V gene data show CDR1 as LGHNA and CDR2 as YNFKEQ. With 4 bases removed from V and 4 bases from J, the gap between germline ends came to 19 bases. This CDR3 region has 16 residues. CDR3 in amino acids: CASSPLLQDTSTEAFF. CDR3 nucleotides: TGTGCCAGCAGCCCATTATTACAAGACACGAGCACTGAAGCTTTCTTT.

To note about this clonotype: A read error may be the cause here, since a much bigger clone is one base away. This chain uses TRBV5-1 with TRBJ2-7; D gene uncertain. CDR1 and CDR2 (germline): SGHRS, YFSETQ. CDR3 length: 14 residues. The DNA for the CDR3 is TGCGCCGGCAGCTTGGCGTACCAGTCCTACGAGCAGTACTTC. Residues: CAGSLAYQSYEQYF.

As concerns this clonotype: Being one base from a much bigger clone, this may be a read error. J is TRBJ2-7 and V is TRBV5-1; 7 bases align to TRBD2. The CDR3 length is 15 residues. The germline V gene encodes CDR1 SGHRS and CDR2 YFSETQ. V gave up 4 bases and J gave up 7 bases; unmatched junction bases: 14. DNA of the CDR3: TGCGCCAGCAGCCCAACCGGGACTACGGGGAATGAGCAGTACTTC. It translates to CASSPTGTTGNEQYF.

This clonotype occurred a few times. V gene TRBV30 combines with J gene TRBJ1-2; 8 bases match TRBD1. Germline values: CDR1 GTSNPN, CDR2 SVGIG (reference sequence). V gave up 3 bases and J gave up 2 bases; unmatched junction bases: 8. CDR3 length: 15 amino acids. CDR3 DNA: TGTGCCTGGAGCTTTGGACAGGGCCAAAACTATGGCTACACCTTC. It is translated as CAWSFGQGQNYGYTF.

There are many counts of this clonotype. The chain uses TRBV5-5 and TRBJ2-1; the match to TRBD1 covers 9 bases. The length of the CDR3 is 16 residues. V lost 4 bases to trimming and J lost 13 bases; unmatched junction nucleotides: 18. Germline CDR1 SGHKS, CDR2 YYEKEE (reference sequence). The CDR3 nucleotides are TGTGCCAGCAGCAAAGGGCCGGGACAGGGCAATGACGGCCAGTTCTTC. This encodes CASSKGPGQGNDGQFF.

This clonotype was detected ten times or more. This may come from a read error, since a much larger clone is one base off. The chain links TRBV4-1 to TRBJ1-2; 9 bases agree with TRBD1. This CDR3 is built from 14 residues. Germline lookup yields CDR1 MGHRA and CDR2 YSYEKL. J lost 8 bases, V lost 5 bases, and 9 bases had no gene match. CDR3 protein: CASSNRGPCEGYTF. The CDR3 bases are TGCGCCAGCAGCAACAGGGGGCCCTGTGAGGGCTACACCTTC.

There are many counts of this clonotype. The chain links TRBV20-1 to TRBJ2-1, with TRBD1 matching over 10 bases. This CDR3 region has 14 residues. The germline V gene encodes CDR1 DFQATT and CDR2 SNEGSKA (reference sequence). V was clipped by 3 bases and J by 6 bases; unmatched bases: 5. The CDR3 reads CSASPGQGSNEQFF. Here the CDR3 DNA reads TGCAGTGCTAGTCCGGGACAGGGGTCCAATGAGCAGTTCTTC.

On this clonotype itself: This could be a read error, since a much larger clone is one nucleotide away. The chain carries TRBV10-3 and TRBJ2-5; TRBD2 agrees at 9 bases. TRBJ2-1 explains the end of the DNA better; the J call may be wrong. CDR1 and CDR2 (germline): ENHRY, SYGVKD. The CDR3 has 15 residues. CDR3 loop: CAISEGSGGEETQFF. DNA of the CDR3: TGTGCCATCAGTGAGGGTAGCGGGGGAGAAGAGACCCAGTTCTTC.

The table lists this clonotype with a few counts. The chain employs TRBV25-1 and TRBJ2-5; D is undetermined. Trimming took off 6 bases at V and 5 bases at J, with 16 bases between the two ends. CDR1 and CDR2 from the germline V gene are MGHDK and SYGVNS. This CDR3 spans 14 amino acids. This chain's CDR3 is CASREMAIQETQYF. The CDR3 DNA reads TGTGCCAGCAGGGAAATGGCTATTCAGGAGACCCAGTACTTC.

This rearrangement joins TRBV6-5 to TRBJ1-6, with TRBD1 matching over 7 bases. The CDR3 has 15 amino acids. The ends lost 6 bases at V and 8 bases at J; junction bases unmatched: 10. In germline, CDR1 is MNHEY, CDR2 SVGAGI. The CDR3 loop reads CASRPGDSRDSPLHF. CDR3 nucleotides: TGTGCCAGCAGACCCGGGGACAGTCGGGATTCACCCCTCCACTTT.